The following is a TCR beta chain sequence with its context. What it binds is unknown. This record comes from a study of PD-1 blockade in classical Hodgkin lymphoma. The CDR3 has 15 residues. V was clipped by 1 base and J by 6 bases; unmatched bases: 6. Germline CDR1 and CDR2: SGHNT and YYREEE (reference sequence). All patients relapsed after autologous stem cell transplantation, and brentuximab vedotin exposure varied. Best response was recorded as complete response, partial response or progressive disease. Produced via immunoSEQ multiplex PCR; TCRdb's table is partial and in-frame only. The repertoire consists of 4,000 to 4,500 clones, with roughly 78% occurring once and the leading ten covering 36%. Study-wide results and limits: What drove the repertoire differences, possibly disease activity or prior therapy, has not been defined.

The chain links TRBV5-4 to TRBJ2-1; 8 nucleotides align to TRBD1. The receptor comes from a human donor with classical Hodgkin lymphoma. This material consisted of peripheral blood mononuclear cells (PBMCs), taken at baseline. This CDR3 is CASSLFAGGFNEQFF. CDR3 nucleotides: TGTGCCAGCAGCTTGTTTGCAGGGGGCTTCAATGAGCAGTTCTTC.